Below are 3 T cell receptor beta chains sequenced from a single sample in a study of T cell responses to AZD1222 COVID-19 vaccine. TCRdb's copy holds only in-frame clones and misses some; the assay was immunoSEQ multiplex PCR. Of more than 95,000 clones in the sample, about 90% were seen once. Sequencing used peripheral blood, obtained on day 0 of AZD1222 vaccination. These receptors were obtained from an adult in good health.

V and J are TRBV19 and TRBJ1-3, with D possibly matching TRBD1 (5 bases). Per the germline V gene, CDR1 is LNHDA and CDR2 is SQIVND (reference sequence). The V end lost 2 bases, the J end lost 5 bases, and 7 bases lay between the germline ends. The CDR3 sequence is 13 residues long. The CDR3 DNA reads as TGTGCCAGTAGTATAAGGGACCGAAACACCATATATTTT. Translation: CASSIRDRNTIYF.

The V gene is TRBV5-5, the J gene TRBJ2-2; 10 nucleotides align to TRBD1. This CDR3 has 16 residues. After removal of 5 bases from V and 6 bases from J, the junction contained 10 bases not matched to a gene. Germline values: CDR1 SGHKS, CDR2 YYEKEE (reference sequence). CDR3 coding DNA: TGTGCCAGCAGGGTGCGGACTGGACAGGGGGCCGGGGAGCTGTTTTTT. It yields the protein CASRVRTGQGAGELFF.

As concerns this clone: At the DNA level, this CDR3 is encoded by other sequences in the same sample as well. The rearrangement uses TRBV30 and TRBJ2-2, with 8 positions matching TRBD2. The germline CDR1 and CDR2 sequences are GTSNPN and SVGIG (reference sequence). The CDR3 sequence is 15 residues long. V shed 1 base, J shed 2 bases, and the junction held 3 bases outside the gene matches. DNA of the CDR3: TGTGCCTGGAGTGGAGCGGGAGATAACACCGGGGAGCTGTTTTTT. Its translation is CAWSGAGDNTGELFF.